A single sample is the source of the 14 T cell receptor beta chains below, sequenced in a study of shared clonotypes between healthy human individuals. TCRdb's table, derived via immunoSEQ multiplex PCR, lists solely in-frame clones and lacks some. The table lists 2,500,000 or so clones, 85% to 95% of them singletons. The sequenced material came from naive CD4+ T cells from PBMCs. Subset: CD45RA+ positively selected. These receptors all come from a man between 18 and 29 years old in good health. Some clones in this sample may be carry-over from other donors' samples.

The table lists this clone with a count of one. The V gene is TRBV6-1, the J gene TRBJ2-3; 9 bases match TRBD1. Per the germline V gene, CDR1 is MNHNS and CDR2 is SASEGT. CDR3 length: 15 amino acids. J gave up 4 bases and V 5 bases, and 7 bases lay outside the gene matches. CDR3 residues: CASSPRQGVADTQYF. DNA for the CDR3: TGTGCCAGCAGTCCACGACAGGGGGTAGCAGATACGCAGTATTTT.

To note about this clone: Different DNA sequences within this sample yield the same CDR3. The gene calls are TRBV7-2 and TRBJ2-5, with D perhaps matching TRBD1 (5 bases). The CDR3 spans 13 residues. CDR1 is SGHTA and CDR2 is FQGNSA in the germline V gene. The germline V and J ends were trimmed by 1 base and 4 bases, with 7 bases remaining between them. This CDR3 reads CASSLGQRETQYF. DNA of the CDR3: TGTGCCAGCAGCTTAGGACAGCGAGAGACCCAGTACTTC.

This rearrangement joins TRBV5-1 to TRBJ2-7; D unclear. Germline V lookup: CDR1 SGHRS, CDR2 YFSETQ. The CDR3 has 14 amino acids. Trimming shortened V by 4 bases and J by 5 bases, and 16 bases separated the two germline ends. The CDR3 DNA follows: TGCGCCAGCAGCAAGCAGATCTCGTTAGACGAGCAGTACTTC. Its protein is CASSKQISLDEQYF.

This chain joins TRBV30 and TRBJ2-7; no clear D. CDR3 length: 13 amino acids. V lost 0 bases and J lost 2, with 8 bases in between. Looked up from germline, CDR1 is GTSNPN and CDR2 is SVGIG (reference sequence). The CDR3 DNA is TGTGCCTGGAGTGTACGCGCTCCCTACGAGCAGTACTTC. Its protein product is CAWSVRAPYEQYF.

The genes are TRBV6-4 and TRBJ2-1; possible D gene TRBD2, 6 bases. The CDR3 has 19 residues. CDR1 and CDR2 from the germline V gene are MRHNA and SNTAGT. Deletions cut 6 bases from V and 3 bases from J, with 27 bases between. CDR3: CASRDLRDSSLRGYNEQFF. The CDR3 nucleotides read TGTGCCAGCAGGGATTTACGGGACTCCTCTCTTCGTGGCTACAATGAGCAGTTCTTC.

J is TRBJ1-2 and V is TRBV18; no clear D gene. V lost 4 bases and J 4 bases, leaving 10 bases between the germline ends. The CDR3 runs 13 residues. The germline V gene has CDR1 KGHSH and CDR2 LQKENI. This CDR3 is CASSRDKPYGYTF. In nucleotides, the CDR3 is TGTGCCAGCTCACGCGACAAGCCCTATGGCTACACCTTC.

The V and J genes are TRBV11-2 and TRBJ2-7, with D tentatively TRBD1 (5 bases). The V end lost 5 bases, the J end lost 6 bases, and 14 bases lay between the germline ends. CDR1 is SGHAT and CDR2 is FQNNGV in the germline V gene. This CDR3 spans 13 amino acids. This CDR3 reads CASSPRIGAEQYF. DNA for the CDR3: TGTGCCAGCAGCCCCAGGATAGGGGCCGAGCAGTACTTC.

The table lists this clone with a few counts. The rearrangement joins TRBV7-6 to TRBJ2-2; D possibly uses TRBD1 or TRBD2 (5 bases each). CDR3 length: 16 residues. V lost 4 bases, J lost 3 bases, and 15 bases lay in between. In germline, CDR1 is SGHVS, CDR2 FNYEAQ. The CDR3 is CASSSEAGSYTGELFF. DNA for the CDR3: TGTGCCAGCAGCTCAGAGGCAGGGAGTTACACCGGGGAGCTGTTTTTT.

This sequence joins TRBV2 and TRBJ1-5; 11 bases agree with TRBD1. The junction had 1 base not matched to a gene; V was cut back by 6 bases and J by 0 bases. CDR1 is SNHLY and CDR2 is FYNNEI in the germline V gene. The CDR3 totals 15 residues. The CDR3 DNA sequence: TGTGCCAGCAGGGACAGGGGGCCTAGCAATCAGCCCCAGCATTTT. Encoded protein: CASRDRGPSNQPQHF.

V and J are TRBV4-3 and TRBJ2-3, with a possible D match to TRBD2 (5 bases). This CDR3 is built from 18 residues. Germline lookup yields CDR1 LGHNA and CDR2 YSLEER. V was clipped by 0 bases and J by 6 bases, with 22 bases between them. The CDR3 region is CASSQEPSPRQGGDTQYF. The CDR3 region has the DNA TGCGCCAGCAGCCAAGAACCGAGTCCGCGGCAAGGAGGTGATACGCAGTATTTT.

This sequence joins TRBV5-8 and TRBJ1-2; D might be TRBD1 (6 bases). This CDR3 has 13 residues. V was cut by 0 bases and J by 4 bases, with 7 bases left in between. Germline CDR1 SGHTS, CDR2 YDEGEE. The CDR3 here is CASSLVTGYGYTF. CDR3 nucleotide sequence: TGTGCCAGCAGCTTGGTGACAGGCTATGGCTACACCTTC.

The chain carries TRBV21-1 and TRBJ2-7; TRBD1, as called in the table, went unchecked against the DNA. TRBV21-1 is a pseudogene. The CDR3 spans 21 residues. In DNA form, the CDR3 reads TGTGCCAGCAGCAAAGTGGTCACAGGGCGAACTAGGGGGAGTAATCAGTACGAGCAGTACTTC. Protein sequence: CASSKVVTGRTRGSNQYEQYF.

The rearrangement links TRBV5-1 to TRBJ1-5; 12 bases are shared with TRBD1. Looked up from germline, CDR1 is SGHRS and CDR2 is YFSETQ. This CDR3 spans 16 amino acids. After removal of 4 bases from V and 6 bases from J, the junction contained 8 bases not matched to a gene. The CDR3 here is CASSPGTGGAGQPQHF. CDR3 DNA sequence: TGCGCCAGCAGCCCAGGGACAGGGGGCGCGGGTCAGCCCCAGCATTTT. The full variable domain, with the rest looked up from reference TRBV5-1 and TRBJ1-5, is KAGVTQTPRYLIKTRGQQVTLSCSPISGHRSVSWYQQTPGQGLQFLFEYFSETQRNKGNFPGRFSGRQFSNSRSEMNVSTLELGDSALYLCASSPGTGGAGQPQHFGDGTRLSIL.

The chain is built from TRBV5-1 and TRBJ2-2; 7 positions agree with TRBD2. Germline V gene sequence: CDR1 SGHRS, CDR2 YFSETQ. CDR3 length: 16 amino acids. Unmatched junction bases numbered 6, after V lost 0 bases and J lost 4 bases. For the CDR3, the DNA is TGCGCCAGCAGCTTGGTGGCGGGAGAGGGCACCGGGGAGCTGTTTTTT. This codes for CASSLVAGEGTGELFF. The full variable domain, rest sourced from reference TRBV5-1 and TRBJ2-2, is KAGVTQTPRYLIKTRGQQVTLSCSPISGHRSVSWYQQTPGQGLQFLFEYFSETQRNKGNFPGRFSGRQFSNSRSEMNVSTLELGDSALYLCASSLVAGEGTGELFFGEGSRLTVL.